The T cell receptor beta chain under discussion was sequenced for a study of shared clonotypes between healthy human individuals. General study results and limits: Rarefaction revealed incomplete sorted-subset sequencing despite large depth.

Comment on this clone: Antigen unknown. The junction differs from germline at one of its ends, possibly a read error.

Naive CD8 isolation took CD45RO-negative cells positively selected for CCR7 and excluded terminally differentiated effector memory CD45RA+ cells. Source study methods: Junction-only sequences without quality scores came from ImmunoSEQ, so filtering differed. Sequenced by immunoSEQ multiplex PCR; TCRdb stores in-frame clones only, minus some. V, J and clone size are those of that table, while D and trimming were read from the DNA. This sample carries around 1.9 million clones, 93% of them seen once, and the ten largest clones take about 1.5%. Sample: naive CD8+ T cells from PBMCs. This receptor was taken from a man younger than 35 in good health. Some clones in this sample may be carry-over from other donors' samples.

CDR3 sequence reads: CASFYLKADF. CDR3 bases: TGCGCCAGCTTTTATCTCAAGGCGGACTTC. The chain combines TRBV10-1 with TRBJ2-5; D is uncertain. Germline CDR1 WNHNN, CDR2 SYGVQD (reference sequence). This CDR3 has 10 residues.